Described below is a single TCR beta chain sequence and its context. Its specificity is unknown. This specimen belongs to a study of long-term antiretroviral therapy in people with HIV. Trimming pared 6 bases from V and 4 bases from J, leaving 14 bases between. This CDR3 region has 14 residues. Germline CDR1 MGHRA, CDR2 YSYEKL. The assay, immunoSEQ v3.0, was run at survey level. The protocol was immunoSEQ multiplex PCR, while the TCRdb copy is restricted to in-frame clones and leaves out a portion. The sample comprises 25,000 to 35,000 clones, more than 75% of which are singletons, and approximately 1% rests with the top ten. Points from the study as a whole: After ART, diversity increased yet remained lower than transplant donor controls. The study found narrower CDR3 length ranges in HIV repertoires than in controls. Regardless of time point, clones expanded before ART dominated the repertoire.

V is TRBV4-1 and J is TRBJ2-3, with D tentatively TRBD2 (6 bases). The sample was unsorted PBMCs, taken 2 years after starting antiretroviral therapy. This TCR came from a middle-aged man with HIV. As DNA, the CDR3 is TGCGCCAGCAGTCCTCTCCGGAGGGCAGATACGCAGTATTTT. Its translation: CASSPLRRADTQYF.